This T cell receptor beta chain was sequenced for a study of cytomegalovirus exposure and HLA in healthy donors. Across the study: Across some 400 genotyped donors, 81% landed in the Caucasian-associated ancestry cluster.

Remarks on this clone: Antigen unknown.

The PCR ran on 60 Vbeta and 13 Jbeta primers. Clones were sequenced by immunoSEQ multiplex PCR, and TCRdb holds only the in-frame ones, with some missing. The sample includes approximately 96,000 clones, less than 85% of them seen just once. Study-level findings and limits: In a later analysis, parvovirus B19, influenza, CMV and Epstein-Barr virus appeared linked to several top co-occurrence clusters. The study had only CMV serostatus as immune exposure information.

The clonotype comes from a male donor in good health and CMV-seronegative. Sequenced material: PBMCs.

For the CDR3, the DNA is TGTGCCACCAGCAGAGATCGGGTGTCGGGGAACACTGAAGCTTTCTTT. Residues: CATSRDRVSGNTEAFF. The chain carries TRBV15 and TRBJ1-1, with no clear D. Trimming left V 0 bases short and J 1 base short, with 12 bases between. Germline-derived CDR1 and CDR2 are LNHNV and YYDKDF (reference sequence). CDR3 length equals 16 residues.